These T cell receptor beta chains were read from a single sample in a study of preoperative IRX-2 immunotherapy in early breast cancer. Assay used: immunoSEQ multiplex PCR; TCRdb lists only in-frame clones, some missing. The profile shows about 1,600 clones, around 75% of them singletons. The material sequenced was tumor tissue, taken after IRX-2 immunotherapy. The receptors here all came from a human donor with breast cancer. CDR3s include the opening cysteine and the closing phenylalanine or tryptophan. Each record gives: J gene, clone size, D gene, V gene, CDR3 DNA, CDR3 protein. A D gene is named only where the DNA matches it firmly. Only some rows state a clone size, as once, few, many or a class for expanded clones.

J: TRBJ1-1; size: NA; D: NA; V: TRBV11-3; DNA: TGTGCCAGCAGCCAAGCGAGGGCAATAGAGGCTGAAGCTTTCTTT; CDR3: CASSQARAIEAEAFF
J: TRBJ2-7; size: NA; D: NA; V: TRBV6-8; DNA: TGTGCCAGCAGTGTGGGCACGAACTACGAGCAGTACTTC; CDR3: CASSVGTNYEQYF
J: TRBJ1-1; size: NA; D: NA; V: TRBV11-3; DNA: TGTGCCAGCAGTAAGGGGCCCGGAACCCAGAACACTGAAGCTTTCTTT; CDR3: CASSKGPGTQNTEAFF
J: TRBJ2-3; size: once; D: TRBD1; V: TRBV5-1; DNA: TGCGCCAGCAGCTCCAATCTTGGGACAGCTAGCACAGATACGCAGTATTTT; CDR3: CASSSNLGTASTDTQYF
J: TRBJ1-5; size: NA; D: TRBD1; V: TRBV6-8; DNA: TGTGCCAGCAGTTACACAGGGGGGGGCAATCAGCCCCAGCATTTT; CDR3: CASSYTGGGNQPQHF
J: TRBJ1-3; size: NA; D: NA; V: TRBV11-3; DNA: TGTGCCAGCACCCCTCTAATTCGCTCTGGAAACACCATATATTTT; CDR3: CASTPLIRSGNTIYF
J: TRBJ1-5; size: NA; D: TRBD1; V: TRBV28; DNA: TGTGCCAGCACCCTGGGGACAGATAGCAATCAGCCCCAGCATTTT; CDR3: CASTLGTDSNQPQHF
J: TRBJ1-6; size: NA; D: NA; V: TRBV11-3; DNA: TGTGCCAGCAGCGCCGGGACAAGGACTAATTCACCCCTCCACTTT; CDR3: CASSAGTRTNSPLHF
J: TRBJ1-2; size: NA; D: TRBD1; V: TRBV28; DNA: TGTGCCAGCAGTGATAATCCGGGACAGGGGGCTGGGAACTATGGCTACACCTTC; CDR3: CASSDNPGQGAGNYGYTF
J: TRBJ1-6; size: NA; D: TRBD1; V: TRBV14; DNA: TGTGCCAGCAGCCTCGGGACAGGGCGGACAGGTTCACCCCTCCACTTT; CDR3: CASSLGTGRTGSPLHF
J: TRBJ1-2; size: NA; D: NA; V: TRBV6-8; DNA: TGTGCCAGCAGTTACTCGATAGGATGGCAGGGTATGGACTACACCTTC; CDR3: CASSYSIGWQGMDYTF
J: TRBJ1-1; size: NA; D: NA; V: TRBV29-1; DNA: TGCAGCGTTGATGGGGGTCAGGTCACTGAAGCTTTCTTT; CDR3: CSVDGGQVTEAFF
J: TRBJ1-1; size: NA; D: NA; V: TRBV30; DNA: TGTGCCTGGAGTGAGCAGTCGAACACTGAAGCTTTCTTT; CDR3: CAWSEQSNTEAFF
J: TRBJ1-3; size: once; D: NA; V: TRBV11-3; DNA: TGTGCCAGCAGCTTGGATCAGGGCTCGGACACCATATATTTT; CDR3: CASSLDQGSDTIYF
J: TRBJ1-1; size: NA; D: NA; V: TRBV4-1; DNA: TGCGCCAGCAGCCAATCCTGGGGGGCAGGGAGGGGTGAAGCTTTCTTT; CDR3: CASSQSWGAGRGEAFF
J: TRBJ1-2; size: NA; D: TRBD1; V: TRBV29-1; DNA: TGCAGCGTTGGTCTGGGGACAGGGGTTTCCTATGGCTACACCTTC; CDR3: CSVGLGTGVSYGYTF
J: TRBJ1-5; size: NA; D: TRBD1; V: TRBV6-8; DNA: TGTGCCAGCAGTGGACAGGGGTATAGCAATCAGCCCCAGCATTTT; CDR3: CASSGQGYSNQPQHF
J: TRBJ1-1; size: NA; D: NA; V: TRBV29-1; DNA: TGCAGCGCGTGGGACTTGAACACTGAAGCTTTCTTT; CDR3: CSAWDLNTEAFF
J: TRBJ1-2; size: NA; D: NA; V: TRBV6-8; DNA: TGTGCCAGCAGTCGGGCCACCTTGGACTATGGCTACACCTTC; CDR3: CASSRATLDYGYTF
J: TRBJ1-1; size: few; D: NA; V: TRBV19; DNA: TGTGCCAGTACCCTCGCAGGGATGAACACTGAAGCTTTCTTT; CDR3: CASTLAGMNTEAFF
J: TRBJ1-1; size: once; D: NA; V: TRBV6-8; DNA: TGTGCCAGCAGTTTAATGGCACCACAAATGGGAGGGGACACTGAAGCTTTCTTT; CDR3: CASSLMAPQMGGDTEAFF
J: TRBJ2-3; size: few; D: NA; V: TRBV10-3; DNA: TGTGCCATCAGTGAGTCGATGGCCACTAGGGGTGGCACAGATACGCAGTATTTT; CDR3: CAISESMATRGGTDTQYF
J: TRBJ1-5; size: NA; D: NA; V: TRBV30; DNA: TGTGCCTGGAGTGTGGGACCATATCAGCCCCAGCATTTT; CDR3: CAWSVGPYQPQHF